Listed below are T cell receptor beta chains from one sample, sequenced in a study of shared clonotypes between healthy human individuals. Produced via immunoSEQ multiplex PCR; TCRdb's table is partial and in-frame only. Of 1.5 million to 2.5 million clones listed, roughly 95% are singletons. Sequenced: naive CD8+ T cells sorted from blood. The origin of the receptors is a man aged 18 to 29 in good health. The CDR3 runs from the conserved cysteine through the conserved F or W. A D gene is named only where the DNA matches it firmly. Only some rows state a clone size, as once, few, many or a class for expanded clones.

J: TRBJ2-7; size: .; V: TRBV9; D: TRBD1; CDR3: CASSATGQWDEQYF; DNA: TGTGCCAGCAGCGCGACGGGACAGTGGGACGAGCAGTACTTC
J: TRBJ2-3; size: .; V: TRBV28; D: .; CDR3: CASSFRPTDTQYF; DNA: TGTGCCAGCAGTTTCCGACCCACAGATACGCAGTATTTT
J: TRBJ2-2; size: .; V: TRBV2; D: .; CDR3: CASSKDSNTGELFF; DNA: TGTGCCAGCAGTAAGGACAGCAACACCGGGGAGCTGTTTTTT
J: TRBJ1-5; size: .; V: TRBV6-5; D: .; CDR3: CASSYSGDRDNQPQHF; DNA: TGTGCCAGCAGTTACTCGGGAGACAGAGACAATCAGCCCCAGCATTTT
J: TRBJ1-1; size: .; V: TRBV9; D: TRBD1; CDR3: CASSITGTGHTEAFF; DNA: TGTGCCAGCAGCATAACCGGGACAGGGCACACTGAAGCTTTCTTT
J: TRBJ2-7; size: .; V: TRBV5-6; D: .; CDR3: CASSLAASLNYEQYF; DNA: TGTGCCAGCAGCTTGGCGGCCTCCCTAAACTACGAGCAGTACTTC
J: TRBJ2-7; size: .; V: TRBV6-5; D: .; CDR3: CASSYSNPDYEQYF; DNA: TGTGCCAGCAGTTACTCGAATCCAGATTACGAGCAGTACTTC
J: TRBJ2-3; size: once; V: TRBV11-2; D: TRBD2; CDR3: CASSSLPGGGPSDTQYF; DNA: TGTGCCAGCAGCTCCCTTCCTGGGGGAGGGCCTAGTGATACGCAGTATTTT
J: TRBJ2-2; size: .; V: TRBV5-5; D: .; CDR3: CASSFSAGELFF; DNA: TGTGCCAGCAGCTTTTCCGCCGGGGAGCTGTTTTTT
J: TRBJ2-7; size: .; V: TRBV5-8; D: TRBD2; CDR3: CASSLDGQGGYEQYF; DNA: TGTGCCAGCAGCTTGGATGGGCAGGGAGGGTACGAGCAGTACTTC
J: TRBJ2-7; size: .; V: TRBV2; D: TRBD2; CDR3: CASRDGGTSYEQYF; DNA: TGTGCCAGCAGAGACGGGGGGACCTCCTACGAGCAGTACTTC
J: TRBJ1-4; size: .; V: TRBV13; D: TRBD1; CDR3: CASSLRQGAVEKLFF; DNA: TGTGCCAGCAGCCTTCGACAGGGGGCTGTTGAAAAACTGTTTTTT
J: TRBJ2-7; size: .; V: TRBV6-4; D: TRBD1; CDR3: CASSEGTGGYEQYF; DNA: TGTGCCAGCAGTGAAGGGACAGGGGGCTACGAGCAGTACTTC